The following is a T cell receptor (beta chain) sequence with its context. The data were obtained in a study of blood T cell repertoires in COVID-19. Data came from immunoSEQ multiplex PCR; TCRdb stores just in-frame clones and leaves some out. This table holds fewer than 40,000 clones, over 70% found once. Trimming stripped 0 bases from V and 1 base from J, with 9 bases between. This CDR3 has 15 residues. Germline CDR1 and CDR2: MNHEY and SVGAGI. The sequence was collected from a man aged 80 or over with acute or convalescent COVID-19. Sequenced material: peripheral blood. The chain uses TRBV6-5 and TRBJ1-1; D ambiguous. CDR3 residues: CASSYSREGNTEAFF. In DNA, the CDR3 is TGTGCCAGCAGTTACTCAAGGGAGGGGAACACTGAAGCTTTCTTT.